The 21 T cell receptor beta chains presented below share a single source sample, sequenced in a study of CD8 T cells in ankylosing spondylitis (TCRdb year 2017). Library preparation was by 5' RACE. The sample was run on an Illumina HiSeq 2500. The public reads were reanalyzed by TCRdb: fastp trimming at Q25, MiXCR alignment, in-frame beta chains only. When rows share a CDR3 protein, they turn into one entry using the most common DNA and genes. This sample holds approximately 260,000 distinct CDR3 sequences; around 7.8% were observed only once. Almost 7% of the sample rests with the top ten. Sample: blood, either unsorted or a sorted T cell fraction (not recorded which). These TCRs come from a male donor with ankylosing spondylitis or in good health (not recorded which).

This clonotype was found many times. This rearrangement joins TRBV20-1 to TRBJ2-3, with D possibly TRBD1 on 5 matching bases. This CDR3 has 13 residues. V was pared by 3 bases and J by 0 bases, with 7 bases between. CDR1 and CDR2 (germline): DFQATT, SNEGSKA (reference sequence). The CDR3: CSARRQSTDTQYF. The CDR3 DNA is TGCAGTGCTAGGCGACAGAGCACAGATACGCAGTATTTT.

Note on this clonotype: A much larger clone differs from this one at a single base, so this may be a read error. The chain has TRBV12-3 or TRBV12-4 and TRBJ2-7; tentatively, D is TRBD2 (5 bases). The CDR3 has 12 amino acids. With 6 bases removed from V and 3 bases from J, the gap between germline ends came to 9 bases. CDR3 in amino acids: CASRSEDYEQYF. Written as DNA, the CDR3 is TGTGCCAGCAGATCGGAGGACTACGAGCAGTACTTC.

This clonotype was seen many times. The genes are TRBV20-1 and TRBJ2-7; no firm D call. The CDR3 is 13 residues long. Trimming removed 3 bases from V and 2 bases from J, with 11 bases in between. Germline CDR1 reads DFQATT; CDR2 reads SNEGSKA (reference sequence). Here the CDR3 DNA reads TGCAGTGCTAGTGAAGGTTACACCTACGAGCAGTACTTC. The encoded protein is CSASEGYTYEQYF.

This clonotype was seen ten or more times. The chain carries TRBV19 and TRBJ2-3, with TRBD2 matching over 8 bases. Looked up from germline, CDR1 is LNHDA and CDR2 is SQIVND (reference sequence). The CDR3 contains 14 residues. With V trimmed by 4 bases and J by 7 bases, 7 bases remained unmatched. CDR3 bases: TGTGCCAGTAGTACTACTAGCGGAGACTATACGCAGTATTTT. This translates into CASSTTSGDYTQYF.

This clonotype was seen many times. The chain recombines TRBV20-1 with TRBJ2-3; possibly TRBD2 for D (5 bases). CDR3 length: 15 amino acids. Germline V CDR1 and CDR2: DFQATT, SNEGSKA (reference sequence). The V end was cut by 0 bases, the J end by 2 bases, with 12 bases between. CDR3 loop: CSARDPSGPTDTQYF. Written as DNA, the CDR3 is TGCAGTGCTAGAGATCCCAGCGGTCCCACAGATACGCAGTATTTT.

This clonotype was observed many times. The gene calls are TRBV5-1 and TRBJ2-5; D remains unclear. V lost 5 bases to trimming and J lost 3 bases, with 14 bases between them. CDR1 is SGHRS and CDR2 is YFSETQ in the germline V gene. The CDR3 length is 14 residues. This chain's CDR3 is CASSITASKETQYF. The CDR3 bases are TGCGCCAGCAGTATAACGGCCTCTAAAGAGACCCAGTACTTC.

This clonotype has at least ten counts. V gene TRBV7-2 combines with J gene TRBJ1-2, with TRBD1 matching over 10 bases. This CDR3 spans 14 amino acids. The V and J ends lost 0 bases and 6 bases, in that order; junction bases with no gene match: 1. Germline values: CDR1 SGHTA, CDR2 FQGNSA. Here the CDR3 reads CASSLADRGHGYTF. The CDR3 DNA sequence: TGTGCCAGCAGCTTAGCCGACAGGGGGCATGGCTACACCTTC.

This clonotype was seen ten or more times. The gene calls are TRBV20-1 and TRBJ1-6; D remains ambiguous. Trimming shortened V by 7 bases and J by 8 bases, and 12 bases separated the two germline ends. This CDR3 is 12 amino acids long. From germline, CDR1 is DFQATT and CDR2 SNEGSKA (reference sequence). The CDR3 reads CSVGGRHSPLHF. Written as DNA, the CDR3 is TGCAGTGTTGGCGGGCGGCATTCACCCCTCCACTTT.

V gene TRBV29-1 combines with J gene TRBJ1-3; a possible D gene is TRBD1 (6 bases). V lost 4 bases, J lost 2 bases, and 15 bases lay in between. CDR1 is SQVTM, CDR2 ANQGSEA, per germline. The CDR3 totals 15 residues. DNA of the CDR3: TGCAGCGTTGGCGGGGGGGCAGATCCTGGAAACACCATATATTTT. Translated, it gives CSVGGGADPGNTIYF.

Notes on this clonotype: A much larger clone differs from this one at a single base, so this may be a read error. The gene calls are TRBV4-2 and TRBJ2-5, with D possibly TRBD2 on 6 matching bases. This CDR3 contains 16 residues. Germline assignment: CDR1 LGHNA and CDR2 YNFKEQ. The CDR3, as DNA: TGTGCCAGCAGCCCCGGGGTAGCGGAGTACCAAGAGCCCCAGTACTTC. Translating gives CASSPGVAEYQEPQYF.

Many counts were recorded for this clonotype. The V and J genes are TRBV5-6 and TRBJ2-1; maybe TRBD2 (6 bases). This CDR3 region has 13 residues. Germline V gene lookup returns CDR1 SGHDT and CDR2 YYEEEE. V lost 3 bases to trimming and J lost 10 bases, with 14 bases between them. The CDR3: CASSWGGEHEQFF. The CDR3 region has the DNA TGTGCCAGCAGCTGGGGAGGAGAGCACGAGCAGTTCTTC. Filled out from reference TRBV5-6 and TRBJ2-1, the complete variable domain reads DAGVTQSPTHLIKTRGQQVTLRCSPKSGHDTVSWYQQALGQGPQFIFQYYEEEERQRGNFPDRFSGHQFPNYSSELNVNALLLGDSALYLCASSWGGEHEQFFGPGTRLTVL.

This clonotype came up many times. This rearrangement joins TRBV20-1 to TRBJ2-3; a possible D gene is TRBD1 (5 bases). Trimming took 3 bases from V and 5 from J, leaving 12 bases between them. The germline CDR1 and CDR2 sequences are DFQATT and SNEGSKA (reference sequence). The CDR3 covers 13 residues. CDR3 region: CSASRARVDTQYF. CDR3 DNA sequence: TGCAGTGCTAGCAGGGCCCGTGTAGATACGCAGTATTTT.

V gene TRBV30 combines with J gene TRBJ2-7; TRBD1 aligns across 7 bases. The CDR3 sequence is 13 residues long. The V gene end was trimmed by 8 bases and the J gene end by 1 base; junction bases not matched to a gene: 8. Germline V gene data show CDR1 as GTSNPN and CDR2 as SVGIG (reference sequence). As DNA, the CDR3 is TGTGCCCTGGCGGACAGGAGGTCCTACGAGCAGTACTTC. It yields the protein CALADRRSYEQYF.

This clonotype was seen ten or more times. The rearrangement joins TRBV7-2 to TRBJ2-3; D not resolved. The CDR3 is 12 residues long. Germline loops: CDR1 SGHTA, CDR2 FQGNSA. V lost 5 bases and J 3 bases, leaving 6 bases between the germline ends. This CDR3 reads CASSPTTDTQYF. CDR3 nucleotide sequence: TGTGCCAGCAGCCCGACTACAGATACGCAGTATTTT.

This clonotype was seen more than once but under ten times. In DNA, the CDR3 is TGCGCCAGCAGCCAAGATGTAGGAGGGTACACAGATACGCAGTATTTT. Its translation: CASSQDVGGYTDTQYF. The chain links TRBV4-3 to TRBJ2-3, with D maybe TRBD2 (6 bases). In germline, CDR1 is LGHNA, CDR2 YSLEER. Trimming took 0 bases from V and 2 from J, leaving 12 bases between them. This CDR3 is 16 amino acids long.

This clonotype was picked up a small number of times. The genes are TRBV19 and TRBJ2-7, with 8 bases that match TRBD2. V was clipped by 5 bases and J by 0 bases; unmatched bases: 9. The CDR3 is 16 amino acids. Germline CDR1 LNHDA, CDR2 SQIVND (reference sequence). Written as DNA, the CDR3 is TGTGCCAGTAGTCCGACAGCGGGGGCGAGCTCCTACGAGCAGTACTTC. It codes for CASSPTAGASSYEQYF.

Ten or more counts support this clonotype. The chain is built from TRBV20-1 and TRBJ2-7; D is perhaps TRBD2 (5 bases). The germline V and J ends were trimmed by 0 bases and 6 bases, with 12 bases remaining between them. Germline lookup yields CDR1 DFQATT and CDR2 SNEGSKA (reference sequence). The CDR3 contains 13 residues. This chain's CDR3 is CSARDHGETEQYF. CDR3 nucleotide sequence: TGCAGTGCTAGAGATCACGGGGAGACCGAGCAGTACTTC.

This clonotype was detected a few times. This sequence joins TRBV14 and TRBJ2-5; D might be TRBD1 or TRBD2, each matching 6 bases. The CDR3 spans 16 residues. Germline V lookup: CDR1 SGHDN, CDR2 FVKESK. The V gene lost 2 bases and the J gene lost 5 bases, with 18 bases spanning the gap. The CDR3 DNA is TGTGCCAGCAGCCAACGGAGGGTGAACAGGGTGGAGACCCAGTACTTC. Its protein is CASSQRRVNRVETQYF.

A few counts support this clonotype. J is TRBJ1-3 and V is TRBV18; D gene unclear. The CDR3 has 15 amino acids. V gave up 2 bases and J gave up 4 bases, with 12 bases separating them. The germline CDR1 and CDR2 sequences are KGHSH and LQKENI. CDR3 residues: CASSPVRGFGNTIYF. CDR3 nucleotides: TGTGCCAGCTCACCAGTTCGTGGCTTCGGAAACACCATATATTTT. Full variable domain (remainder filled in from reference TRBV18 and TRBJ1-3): NAGVMQNPRHLVRRRGQEARLRCSPMKGHSHVYWYRQLPEEGLKFMVYLQKENIIDESGMPKERFSAEFPKEGPSILRIQQVVRGDSAAYFCASSPVRGFGNTIYFGEGSWLTVV.

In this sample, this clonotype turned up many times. DNA of the CDR3: TGTGCCAGCAGCCTAGACAGCTATAATTCACCCCTCCACTTT. Protein sequence: CASSLDSYNSPLHF. The chain employs TRBV12-3 or TRBV12-4 and TRBJ1-6; perhaps TRBD1 as D (5 bases). The CDR3 runs to 14 residues. V dropped 6 bases and J dropped 3 bases, with 9 bases sitting between them.

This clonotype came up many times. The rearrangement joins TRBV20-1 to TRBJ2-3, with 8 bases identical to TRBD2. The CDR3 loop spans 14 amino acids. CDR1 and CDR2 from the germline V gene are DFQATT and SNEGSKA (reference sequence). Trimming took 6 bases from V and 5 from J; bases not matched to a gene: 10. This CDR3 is CSASRGGPKDTQYF. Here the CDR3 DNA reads TGCAGTGCCAGCCGCGGGGGGCCGAAAGATACGCAGTATTTT.